Below, 24 T cell receptor beta chains from the same sample are listed, as sequenced in a study of T cell changes during pregnancy in multiple sclerosis. The repertoire was sequenced with immunoSEQ multiplex PCR; TCRdb's copy has only in-frame clones and lacks some. The sample yields about 75,000 clones, over 80% seen once. The sample was CD4+ T cells from peripheral blood mononuclear cells, taken before pregnancy. Receptors were obtained from a female donor with multiple sclerosis, enrolled in a pregnancy study.

This clone was seen a single time. CDR3 in DNA: TGTGCCAGCAGCTTATCCGCGATAGGAGCTAACTATGGCTACACCTTC. This encodes CASSLSAIGANYGYTF. V gene TRBV7-2 combines with J gene TRBJ1-2; D not resolved. Trimming removed 2 bases from V and 0 bases from J, with 13 bases in between. CDR3 length: 16 residues. Germline V lookup: CDR1 SGHTA, CDR2 FQGNSA. Looking up the rest from reference TRBV7-2 and TRBJ1-2 gives the full variable domain: GAGVSQSPSNKVTEKGKDVELRCDPISGHTALYWYRQSLGQGLEFLIYFQGNSAPDKSGLPSDRFSAERTGGSVSTLTIQRTQQEDSAVYLCASSLSAIGANYGYTFGSGTRLTVV.

This chain uses TRBV7-8 with TRBJ1-5; unclear D gene. V lost 5 bases to trimming and J lost 7 bases, with 12 bases between them. The germline V gene encodes CDR1 SGHVS and CDR2 FQNEAQ. CDR3 length equals 13 residues. This CDR3 is CASSPGIRQPQHF. For the CDR3, the DNA is TGTGCCAGCAGCCCAGGAATTAGACAGCCCCAGCATTTT.

The CDR3 DNA reads as TGTGCCAGCAACAGGGTGGATACTGAAGCTTTCTTT. Its translation is CASNRVDTEAFF. The genes are TRBV2 and TRBJ1-1; maybe TRBD1 (6 bases). The length of the CDR3 is 12 residues. V was clipped by 7 bases and J by 5 bases, with 11 bases between them. Germline V lookup: CDR1 SNHLY, CDR2 FYNNEI.

The chain has TRBV7-2 and TRBJ1-6; D ambiguous. The CDR3 loop spans 17 amino acids. CDR1 and CDR2 (germline): SGHTA, FQGNSA. V was shortened by 5 bases and J by 5 bases, with 19 bases between the two germline ends. The CDR3 DNA sequence: TGTGCCAGCAGCCCCCGGGATCCGGCGGGAGATAATTCACCCCTCCACTTT. This codes for CASSPRDPAGDNSPLHF.

This sequence joins TRBV7-9 and TRBJ2-1; 8 nucleotides agree with TRBD2. In germline, CDR1 is SEHNR, CDR2 FQNEAQ (reference sequence). CDR3 length: 18 residues. After removal of 5 bases from V and 2 bases from J, the junction contained 14 bases not matched to a gene. This CDR3 is CASSPLSGSRGTYNEQFF. The CDR3 coding sequence is TGTGCCAGCAGCCCCCTGAGCGGGAGCAGAGGGACCTACAATGAGCAGTTCTTC. Supplemented by reference TRBV7-9 and TRBJ2-1, the full variable domain reads DTGVSQNPRHKITKRGQNVTFRCDPISEHNRLYWYRQTLGQGPEFLTYFQNEAQLEKSRLLSDRFSAERPKGSFSTLEIQRTEQGDSAMYLCASSPLSGSRGTYNEQFFGPGTRLTVL.

The chain is built from TRBV7-9 and TRBJ1-2; possible D gene TRBD1, 6 bases. Germline V gene data show CDR1 as SEHNR and CDR2 as FQNEAQ (reference sequence). The CDR3 consists of 11 residues. Trimming shortened V by 2 bases and J by 12 bases, and 10 bases separated the two germline ends. The CDR3: CASSLQGIHTF. As DNA, the CDR3 is TGTGCCAGCAGCTTACAGGGGATACACACCTTC.

This rearrangement joins TRBV9 to TRBJ2-5, with 8 bases aligning to TRBD2. The ends lost 4 bases at V and 5 bases at J; junction bases unmatched: 7. This CDR3 has 14 residues. The germline V gene has CDR1 SGDLS and CDR2 YYNGEE. CDR3 protein: CASSLGLATETQYF. In DNA form, the CDR3 reads TGTGCCAGCAGCCTAGGACTAGCCACGGAGACCCAGTACTTC.

The rearrangement uses TRBV7-2 and TRBJ2-2, with 12 bases lining up with TRBD2. The CDR3 consists of 18 residues. The V segment lost 5 bases and the J segment 7 bases; nucleotides outside the gene matches: 14. Germline V CDR1 and CDR2: SGHTA, FQGNSA. The CDR3 is CASSRYSSGRALGGELFF. In DNA form, the CDR3 reads TGTGCCAGCAGCCGTTACTCTAGCGGGAGGGCCCTCGGCGGGGAGCTGTTTTTT.

The V and J genes are TRBV19 and TRBJ2-7; D may be TRBD1 (5 bases). V lost 3 bases and J lost 0, with 15 bases in between. This CDR3 is built from 16 residues. CDR1 and CDR2 (germline): LNHDA, SQIVND (reference sequence). The CDR3 sequence: CASSMGSGSSSYEQYF. The DNA of the CDR3 is TGTGCCAGTAGTATGGGTTCAGGGTCCAGCTCCTACGAGCAGTACTTC.

V and J are TRBV19 and TRBJ1-2; no firm D call. There are 12 residues in the CDR3. Between the trimmed V and J ends, which lost 3 bases and 7 bases, there was a span of 9 bases. Germline-derived CDR1 and CDR2 are LNHDA and SQIVND (reference sequence). This CDR3 reads CASSILAGGYTF. CDR3 nucleotides: TGTGCCAGTAGTATCCTGGCGGGTGGCTACACCTTC.

This clone was recorded only once. This chain links TRBV5-8 with TRBJ2-5; D possibly corresponds to TRBD2 (5 bases). Trimming removed 3 bases from V and 3 bases from J, with 15 bases in between. Per germline, CDR1 SGHTS and CDR2 YDEGEE. The CDR3 sequence is 15 residues long. Here the CDR3 DNA reads TGTGCCAGCAGCTCTTGGCGAGGGCCGAAAGAGACCCAGTACTTC. This encodes CASSSWRGPKETQYF.

The chain links TRBV7-3 to TRBJ2-2; D is possibly TRBD2 (6 bases). This CDR3 comprises 18 residues. Germline CDR1 is SGHTA and CDR2 is FQGTGA. V was pared by 2 bases and J by 0 bases, with 16 bases between. This CDR3 is CASSLLVRGIANTGELFF. For the CDR3, the DNA is TGTGCCAGCAGCTTACTGGTTCGGGGGATCGCGAACACCGGGGAGCTGTTTTTT.

CDR3 in amino acids: CASSLSLRESQAFF. The CDR3 nucleotides are TGTGCCAGCAGTTTAAGTCTCAGGGAATCACAAGCTTTCTTT. The gene calls are TRBV28 and TRBJ1-1; D may be TRBD1 (5 bases). Trimming cost V 2 bases and J 9 bases, with 16 bases left between them. This CDR3 region has 14 residues. Looked up from germline, CDR1 is MDHEN and CDR2 is SYDVKM.

This chain connects TRBV27 to TRBJ2-1; maybe TRBD1 (5 bases). This CDR3 region has 12 residues. With 3 bases removed from V and 15 bases from J, the gap between germline ends came to 15 bases. Germline V gene data show CDR1 as MNHEY and CDR2 as SMNVEV (reference sequence). CDR3 DNA: TGTGCCAGCAGTTTCAATAGGGGTGAGTGGTTCTTC. Residues: CASSFNRGEWFF.

The sample holds a few counts of this clone. The CDR3 DNA sequence: TGTGCCAGCAGCCGCACTAGCCGCGGCGAGCAGTACTTC. This encodes CASSRTSRGEQYF. The rearrangement joins TRBV13 to TRBJ2-7; D perhaps matches TRBD2 (6 bases). Trimming took 5 bases from V and 6 from J, leaving 14 bases between them. Germline CDR1 and CDR2: PRHDT and FYEKMQ (reference sequence). This CDR3 comprises 13 residues.

CDR3 sequence: CASSAEPGGNTEAFF. In nucleotides, the CDR3 is TGTGCCAGCAGCGCCGAACCCGGGGGAAACACTGAAGCTTTCTTT. This chain links TRBV9 with TRBJ1-1, with a weak D call TRBD1 (5 bases). Trimming took 3 bases from V and 2 from J, leaving 14 bases between them. This CDR3 region has 15 residues. Per the germline V gene, CDR1 is SGDLS and CDR2 is YYNGEE.

This sequence joins TRBV5-1 and TRBJ1-1, with TRBD1 identical over 9 bases. V lost 4 bases, J lost 5 bases, and 6 bases stayed unmatched. In germline, CDR1 is SGHRS, CDR2 YFSETQ. The CDR3 extends over 14 amino acids. CDR3 sequence: CASSTGQGGTEAFF. The CDR3 region has the DNA TGCGCCAGCAGCACGGGACAGGGAGGAACTGAAGCTTTCTTT.

The V and J genes are TRBV4-1 and TRBJ1-5; 7 nucleotides line up with TRBD1. V lost 4 bases, J lost 4 bases, and 7 bases stayed unmatched. Germline values: CDR1 MGHRA, CDR2 YSYEKL. CDR3 size: 15 residues. The CDR3 protein is CASSPLDRSNQPQHF. In DNA form, the CDR3 reads TGCGCCAGCAGCCCCCTGGACAGGTCTAATCAGCCCCAGCATTTT.

This clone is a singleton in its sample. The chain joins TRBV5-1 to TRBJ2-3, with unresolved D. This CDR3 spans 13 amino acids. The ends were cut back, 1 base at V and 6 bases at J, with 9 bases in the middle. Germline CDR1 is SGHRS and CDR2 is YFSETQ. The CDR3 region has the DNA TGCGCCAGCAGCTTGATTGCGTTGGATACGCAGTATTTT. Protein product: CASSLIALDTQYF.

This clone showed up just once. The chain uses TRBV4-1 and TRBJ2-5; 8 nucleotides match TRBD1. The CDR3 is 16 residues long. Trimming cost V 4 bases and J 3 bases; bases outside gene matches: 10. Germline-derived CDR1 and CDR2 are MGHRA and YSYEKL. CDR3 sequence reads: CASSPILTGEKETQYF. The DNA for the CDR3 is TGCGCCAGCAGCCCCATACTGACAGGGGAGAAAGAGACCCAGTACTTC.

This clone came up once. The V gene is TRBV4-1, the J gene TRBJ1-5; 7 bases agree with TRBD1. With V trimmed by 4 bases and J by 2 bases, 8 bases remained unmatched. This CDR3 has 16 amino acids. CDR1 is MGHRA, CDR2 YSYEKL, per germline. For the CDR3, the DNA is TGCGCCAGCAGCCCCCGTGAGGGGGCCGGCAATCAGCCCCAGCATTTT. Residues: CASSPREGAGNQPQHF.

V is TRBV5-1 and J is TRBJ2-7, with D tentatively TRBD1 (5 bases). V lost 1 base and J 3 bases, leaving 14 bases between the germline ends. The germline V gene encodes CDR1 SGHRS and CDR2 YFSETQ. The CDR3 has 15 amino acids. Here the CDR3 DNA reads TGCGCCAGCAGCTTGTTACAGGTTCTTTGCTACGAGCAGTACTTC. Residues: CASSLLQVLCYEQYF.

The chain couples TRBV6-1 to TRBJ2-1; D unresolved. There are 15 residues in the CDR3. Looked up from germline, CDR1 is MNHNS and CDR2 is SASEGT. Trimming removed 4 bases at V and 6 bases at J, with 16 bases between. In DNA form, the CDR3 reads TGTGCCAGCAGTGCTTCTTTATTCTTAGCCAATGAGCAGTTCTTC. Translating it yields CASSASLFLANEQFF.

The rearrangement uses TRBV5-1 and TRBJ1-5; a weak D match, TRBD1 (5 bases). Germline CDR1 SGHRS, CDR2 YFSETQ. This CDR3 contains 15 residues. V was clipped by 2 bases and J by 4 bases, with 13 bases between them. For the CDR3, the DNA is TGCGCCAGCAGCTTTGACGACAGAGCGAATCAGCCCCAGCATTTT. It specifies CASSFDDRANQPQHF.